These T cell receptor beta chains were read from a single sample in a study of shared clonotypes between healthy human individuals. The table came from immunoSEQ multiplex PCR; TCRdb's copy has only in-frame clones and leaves some out. This repertoire shows a few million clones, 93% found once; its top ten account for less than 2%. The sequenced sample consisted of naive CD8+ T cells from PBMCs. All receptors derive from a man between 18 and 35 years old in good health. Some clones in this sample may be carry-over from other donors' samples. The CDR3 runs from the conserved cysteine through the conserved F or W. D genes are given only for firm matches. The size entry is marked missing in some rows and otherwise reads once, few, many or a size class.

clone size,J gene,D gene,V gene,CDR3 protein,CDR3 DNA
.,TRBJ1-3,TRBD1,TRBV27,CASPPVGQFRNTIYF,TGTGCCAGCCCACCGGTGGGACAGTTCCGAAACACCATATATTTT
.,TRBJ2-5,TRBD2,TRBV9,CASSVEGSGRETQYF,TGTGCCAGCAGCGTAGAAGGTAGCGGGAGAGAGACCCAGTACTTC
.,TRBJ2-7,.,TRBV19,CASRSGGLYEQYF,TGTGCCAGCAGATCGGGGGGCCTCTACGAGCAGTACTTC
.,TRBJ2-1,TRBD1,TRBV6-1,CAGALTGGGEQFF,TGTGCCGGGGCCCTGACAGGGGGCGGTGAGCAGTTCTTC
few,TRBJ1-1,TRBD1,TRBV6-6,CASSPGQAEAFF,TGTGCCAGCAGCCCCGGACAGGCCGAAGCTTTCTTT
.,TRBJ2-1,.,TRBV7-6,CASSLDWTINEQFF,TGTGCCAGCAGCTTAGATTGGACTATCAATGAGCAGTTCTTC
.,TRBJ2-7,.,TRBV7-8,CASSYLREPSYEQYF,TGTGCCAGCAGCTACTTGAGGGAGCCTTCCTACGAGCAGTACTTC
few,TRBJ1-1,.,TRBV30,CAWGADTEAFF,TGTGCCTGGGGGGCGGACACTGAAGCTTTCTTT
.,TRBJ2-5,.,TRBV5-4,CASSSFRDTDRGQYF,TGTGCCAGCAGCTCGTTCCGGGACACTGATCGCGGCCAGTACTTC
.,TRBJ2-1,TRBD2,TRBV28,CASSWDRTSGRAMFF,TGTGCCAGCAGTTGGGACCGGACTAGCGGGAGGGCGATGTTCTTC
.,TRBJ2-3,.,TRBV6-4,CASSGTGSTDTQYF,TGTGCCAGCAGCGGGACCGGGAGCACAGATACGCAGTATTTT
once,TRBJ2-6,.,TRBV30,CAWSGMAALSGANVLTF,TGTGCCTGGAGTGGGATGGCAGCTCTCTCTGGGGCCAACGTCCTGACTTTC
.,TRBJ1-5,.,TRBV27,CASSPGLFNQPQHF,TGTGCCAGCAGCCCCGGACTCTTTAATCAGCCCCAGCATTTT
.,TRBJ2-7,.,TRBV16,CASSPGAGVNEQYF,TGTGCCAGCAGCCCAGGGGCGGGAGTGAACGAGCAGTACTTC
few,TRBJ2-3,.,TRBV18,CASSPSGSADTQYF,TGTGCCAGCTCACCATCAGGGTCCGCAGATACGCAGTATTTT
.,TRBJ2-7,.,TRBV7-9,CASSPTGSEQYF,TGTGCCAGCAGCCCGACAGGCTCGGAGCAGTACTTC
.,TRBJ2-1,TRBD2,TRBV7-9,CASSSRVAGWNEQFF,TGTGCCAGCAGCTCTCGAGTAGCGGGATGGAATGAGCAGTTCTTC
.,TRBJ2-7,TRBD2,TRBV29-1,CSVDPSGRAGEQYF,TGCAGCGTTGACCCTAGCGGGAGGGCAGGCGAGCAGTACTTC
.,TRBJ2-1,TRBD2,TRBV7-6,CASSPGTSGRSYNEQFF,TGTGCCAGCAGCCCGGGGACTAGCGGGAGATCCTACAATGAGCAGTTCTTC
.,TRBJ2-7,.,TRBV7-9,CASTPRDGAYEQYF,TGTGCCAGCACCCCCCGGGACGGGGCTTACGAGCAGTACTTC
.,TRBJ2-5,.,TRBV5-1,CASSLDSEETQYF,TGCGCCAGCAGCTTGGATTCAGAAGAGACCCAGTACTTC
.,TRBJ2-7,TRBD2,TRBV11-2,CASSSLAGEGYEQYF,TGTGCCAGCAGCTCCTTAGCGGGAGAGGGATACGAGCAGTACTTC
.,TRBJ2-7,.,TRBV29-1,CSITSPLGYEQYF,TGCAGCATTACATCCCCGCTTGGCTACGAGCAGTACTTC
.,TRBJ2-6,.,TRBV19,CASSIFLLDGSGANVLTF,TGTGCCAGTAGTATATTCCTCCTAGACGGATCTGGGGCCAACGTCCTGACTTTC
.,TRBJ2-7,TRBD2,TRBV5-5,CASSQTSGRSYEQYF,TGTGCCAGCAGCCAAACTAGCGGGAGGTCCTACGAGCAGTACTTC
.,TRBJ2-1,TRBD1,TRBV5-1,CASSLVLIGTGGLNEQFF,TGCGCCAGCAGCTTGGTTCTTATCGGGACAGGGGGCTTAAATGAGCAGTTCTTC
.,TRBJ2-1,TRBD1,TRBV18,CASRRDSYNEQFF,TGTGCCAGCAGACGGGACAGCTACAATGAGCAGTTCTTC
.,TRBJ2-2,.,TRBV27,CASSPHTGELFF,TGTGCCAGCAGTCCCCACACCGGGGAGCTGTTTTTT
.,TRBJ1-1,.,TRBV12-5,CASGFSTTEAFF,TGTGCTAGTGGTTTTAGTACCACTGAAGCTTTCTTT
.,TRBJ1-5,.,TRBV19,CASSIGTNSNQPQHF,TGTGCCAGTAGTATAGGAACGAATAGCAATCAGCCCCAGCATTTT
.,TRBJ2-1,TRBD2,TRBV7-9,CASSFLGLAGGIAYNEQFF,TGTGCCAGCAGCTTCTTGGGACTAGCGGGAGGTATCGCCTACAATGAGCAGTTCTTC
.,TRBJ2-5,.,TRBV5-5,CASSTYPSEETQYF,TGTGCCAGCAGCACCTACCCTAGCGAAGAGACCCAGTACTTC
.,TRBJ2-2,.,TRBV7-9,CASSLTYTGELFF,TGTGCCAGCAGCCTCACCTATACCGGGGAGCTGTTTTTT
once,TRBJ1-1,.,TRBV9,CASSVGGPEAFF,TGTGCCAGCAGCGTAGGGGGGCCTGAAGCTTTCTTT
.,TRBJ2-7,.,TRBV15,CATSRDNTNSYEQYF,TGTGCCACCAGCAGAGATAACACCAACTCCTACGAGCAGTACTTC
.,TRBJ2-5,.,TRBV15,CATSRVELGETQYF,TGTGCCACCAGCAGAGTGGAGTTGGGAGAGACCCAGTACTTC
once,TRBJ2-7,TRBD1,TRBV27,CASSFGQGPSNEQYF,TGTGCCAGCAGTTTCGGACAGGGGCCCTCTAACGAGCAGTACTTC
.,TRBJ2-2,TRBD1,TRBV28,CASSFWGQGPNTGELFF,TGTGCCAGCAGTTTCTGGGGACAGGGACCGAACACCGGGGAGCTGTTTTTT
.,TRBJ2-2,.,TRBV19,CASSPRGGELFF,TGTGCCAGTAGTCCCCGAGGGGGGGAGCTGTTTTTT
.,TRBJ2-1,TRBD1,TRBV7-9,CASSLDGTGQFF,TGTGCCAGCAGCTTAGACGGGACAGGGCAGTTCTTC
.,TRBJ2-7,.,TRBV21-1,CASSIPKSDRRYEQYF,TGTGCCAGCAGCATACCGAAATCGGACAGGCGCTACGAGCAGTACTTC
.,TRBJ2-5,TRBD1,TRBV7-9,CASTGTGGRETQYF,TGTGCCAGCACCGGGACAGGGGGCCGCGAGACCCAGTACTTC
.,TRBJ2-2,.,TRBV27,CASRAVSEGRRTGELFF,TGTGCCAGCCGAGCTGTTTCTGAGGGGCGGCGGACCGGGGAGCTGTTTTTT
.,TRBJ2-7,.,TRBV7-9,CASSLVTRAYEQYF,TGTGCCAGCAGCTTAGTTACGAGGGCCTACGAGCAGTACTTC
.,TRBJ1-5,.,TRBV11-2,CASSLDGMYHNQPQHF,TGTGCCAGCAGCTTAGACGGGATGTACCACAATCAGCCCCAGCATTTT
.,TRBJ2-3,.,TRBV27,CASSFIMGADTQYF,TGTGCCAGCAGTTTTATCATGGGGGCAGATACGCAGTATTTT
.,TRBJ2-7,.,TRBV27,CASSLGAGSSYEQYF,TGTGCCAGCAGTTTAGGGGCGGGCAGCTCCTACGAGCAGTACTTC
few,TRBJ1-1,.,TRBV15,CATSRDFVLGAFF,TGTGCCACCAGCAGAGATTTTGTGCTCGGGGCTTTCTTT
.,TRBJ2-1,.,TRBV29-1,CSVESGRQFF,TGCAGCGTTGAATCGGGGAGGCAGTTCTTC
.,TRBJ2-4,TRBD2,TRBV28,CAIGGGRSGKNIQYF,TGTGCCATAGGCGGGGGGCGCTCGGGCAAAAACATTCAGTACTTC
.,TRBJ2-1,.,TRBV27,CASSSINNEQFF,TGTGCCAGCAGCTCTATTAACAATGAGCAGTTCTTC
many,TRBJ1-5,.,TRBV7-2,CASSPGSQPQHF,TGTGCCAGCAGCCCAGGGTCCCAGCCCCAGCATTTT
.,TRBJ2-7,.,TRBV27,CASSLSGKSSYEQYF,TGTGCCAGCAGTTTATCGGGCAAGAGCTCCTACGAGCAGTACTTC
.,TRBJ1-2,.,TRBV4-1,CASSQDPGASSNYGYTF,TGCGCCAGCAGCCAAGATCCTGGAGCGTCTTCTAACTATGGCTACACCTTC
.,TRBJ2-5,.,TRBV10-3,CAISPGLATQETQYF,TGTGCCATCAGCCCCGGACTGGCCACCCAAGAGACCCAGTACTTC
once,TRBJ1-2,.,TRBV7-9,CASSLDGAYGYTF,TGTGCCAGCAGCTTAGATGGGGCCTATGGCTACACCTTC
.,TRBJ1-4,.,TRBV19,CASSITPATNEKLFF,TGTGCCAGTAGTATAACCCCTGCAACTAATGAAAAACTGTTTTTT